The 13 T cell receptor beta chains in this list originate from one sample, sequenced in a study of early T cells in non-severe SARS-CoV-2 infection (dated by TCRdb to about 2021). To prepare the library, 5' RACE was applied. Sequencer: NextSeq 500. The public reads were run again by TCRdb, first through fastp at Q25 and then through MiXCR, and only productive beta chains were kept. Rows with a matching CDR3 protein are joined into one entry that keeps the most common DNA and genes. Within this sample are 80,000 to 95,000 distinct CDR3 sequences, with roughly 15% of them counted one time only. Together, the top ten hold less than 0.6% of the sample. The source material was whole blood. Receptors were obtained from an adult who was a healthcare worker with PCR-confirmed SARS-CoV-2 infection or an uninfected control (not recorded which).

This clonotype was seen many times. This rearrangement joins TRBV2 to TRBJ1-5; tentatively, D is TRBD1 (5 bases). The germline V gene encodes CDR1 SNHLY and CDR2 FYNNEI. V was trimmed by 9 bases and J by 2 bases, leaving 14 bases between them. This CDR3 is 14 amino acids long. CDR3 in amino acids: CASRDRVGNQPQHF. The CDR3, as DNA: TGTGCCAGTCGGGACCGGGTAGGCAATCAGCCCCAGCATTTT. The full variable domain, its missing parts supplied by reference TRBV2 and TRBJ1-5, is EPEVTQTPSHQVTQMGQEVILRCVPISNHLYFYWYRQILGQKVEFLVSFYNNEISEKSEIFDDQFSVERPDGSNFTLKIRSTKLEDSAMYFCASRDRVGNQPQHFGDGTRLSIL.

This clonotype was detected many times. V usage is TRBV2 and J usage is TRBJ1-1, with D unclear. The CDR3 consists of 16 residues. The germline V gene has CDR1 SNHLY and CDR2 FYNNEI. With 4 bases removed from V and 0 bases from J, the gap between germline ends came to 15 bases. The CDR3 spells CASSAEHIIMNTEAFF. CDR3 DNA sequence: TGTGCCAGCAGTGCTGAACATATTATCATGAACACTGAAGCTTTCTTT.

The chain couples TRBV12-3 or TRBV12-4 to TRBJ1-1; D perhaps matches TRBD1 (5 bases). V lost 1 base and J lost 0, with 6 bases in between. The CDR3 is made up of 14 amino acids. The CDR3 DNA is TGTGCCAGCAGTTTAGGGGACCTGAACACTGAAGCTTTCTTT. It codes for CASSLGDLNTEAFF.

This chain joins TRBV29-1 and TRBJ1-2; 8 nucleotides line up with TRBD1. This CDR3 contains 12 residues. V lost 7 bases to trimming and J lost 4 bases; unmatched junction nucleotides: 5. CDR1 is SQVTM, CDR2 ANQGSEA, per germline. CDR3 nucleotides: TGCAGCGGGGGACAGGACTTCTATGGCTACACCTTC. It translates to CSGGQDFYGYTF.

This clonotype was detected a few times. V and J are TRBV20-1 and TRBJ2-7; D remains ambiguous. The CDR3 sequence is 11 residues long. The V and J ends lost 4 bases and 5 bases respectively, with 9 bases between them. Germline V gene lookup returns CDR1 DFQATT and CDR2 SNEGSKA (reference sequence). DNA for the CDR3: TGCAGTGCTACCTCCGGCGACGAGCAGTACGTC. Translating it yields CSATSGDEQYV.

The table lists this clonotype with a few counts. The gene calls are TRBV18 and TRBJ1-1; D unresolved. Germline V gives CDR1 KGHSH, CDR2 LQKENI. The V end lost 2 bases, the J end lost 3 bases, and 10 bases lay between the germline ends. The CDR3 is 14 residues long. Here the CDR3 reads CASSPSVGDTEAFF. The CDR3 DNA follows: TGTGCCAGCTCACCATCGGTAGGTGACACTGAAGCTTTCTTT. The full variable domain, with the rest looked up from reference TRBV18 and TRBJ1-1, is NAGVMQNPRHLVRRRGQEARLRCSPMKGHSHVYWYRQLPEEGLKFMVYLQKENIIDESGMPKERFSAEFPKEGPSILRIQQVVRGDSAAYFCASSPSVGDTEAFFGQGTRLTVV.

The sample holds a few counts of this clonotype. The rearrangement links TRBV7-3 to TRBJ2-1; tentative D call: TRBD2 (6 bases). Between the trimmed V and J ends, which lost 3 bases and 5 bases, there was a span of 8 bases. The length of the CDR3 is 13 residues. Germline V gives CDR1 SGHTA, CDR2 FQGTGA. Here the CDR3 reads CASSLRDHNEQFF. CDR3 coding DNA: TGTGCCAGCAGCTTGCGGGACCACAATGAGCAGTTCTTC.

In its sample, this clonotype was seen many times. The rearrangement joins TRBV11-2 to TRBJ2-2, with 9 bases identical to TRBD2. Trimming removed 1 base from V and 3 bases from J; junction bases left unmatched: 6. This CDR3 has 17 amino acids. In germline, CDR1 is SGHAT, CDR2 FQNNGV. CDR3 sequence reads: CASSLGGLARYTGELFF. CDR3 DNA sequence: TGTGCCAGCAGCTTAGGAGGACTAGCGAGGTACACCGGGGAGCTGTTTTTT.

J is TRBJ1-3 and V is TRBV7-2; D not certain. Germline V gene sequence: CDR1 SGHTA, CDR2 FQGNSA. The length of the CDR3 is 15 residues. Trimming stripped 5 bases from V and 0 bases from J, with 11 bases between. The CDR3 nucleotides read TGTGCCAGCAGCCCAAGAGGGCTCTCTGGAAACACCATATATTTT. Its translation is CASSPRGLSGNTIYF.

The V call is TRBV11-2, the J call TRBJ1-1; 10 positions match TRBD1. Germline V CDR1 and CDR2: SGHAT, FQNNGV. V shed 1 base and J 8 bases; nucleotides not matched to a gene: 4. This CDR3 contains 14 residues. This CDR3 reads CASSLGGQGPEAFF. CDR3 sequence (DNA): TGTGCCAGCAGCTTAGGGGGACAGGGGCCAGAAGCTTTCTTT.

This clonotype was seen a handful of times. The rearrangement uses TRBV10-1 and TRBJ2-7; 9 bases fit TRBD1. Germline trimming cut 6 bases from V and 2 bases from J; bases unmatched to any gene: 5. Germline V lookup: CDR1 WNHNN, CDR2 SYGVQD (reference sequence). This CDR3 comprises 14 residues. The CDR3 region has the DNA TGCGCCAGCAGCACGGGACAGGGTCCCTACGAGCAGTACGTC. This sequence encodes CASSTGQGPYEQYV.

This clonotype has ten or more counts. The chain recombines TRBV19 with TRBJ1-5; 7 bases line up with TRBD1. The junction had 2 bases not matched to a gene; V was cut back by 0 bases and J by 3 bases. The CDR3 consists of 15 residues. The germline V gene encodes CDR1 LNHDA and CDR2 SQIVND (reference sequence). CDR3 in DNA: TGTGCCAGTAGTATAGAGGGACAGCCCAATCAGCCCCAGCATTTT. Translating it yields CASSIEGQPNQPQHF.

The V gene is TRBV2, the J gene TRBJ2-7; D perhaps matches TRBD1 (6 bases). The ends were cut back, 5 bases at V and 7 bases at J, with 24 bases in the middle. Per germline, CDR1 SNHLY and CDR2 FYNNEI. The CDR3 spans 16 residues. DNA of the CDR3: TGTGCCAGCAGTTACCCAGAGGACAGCAGTCCGGGGGAGCAGTACGTC. Translation: CASSYPEDSSPGEQYV.